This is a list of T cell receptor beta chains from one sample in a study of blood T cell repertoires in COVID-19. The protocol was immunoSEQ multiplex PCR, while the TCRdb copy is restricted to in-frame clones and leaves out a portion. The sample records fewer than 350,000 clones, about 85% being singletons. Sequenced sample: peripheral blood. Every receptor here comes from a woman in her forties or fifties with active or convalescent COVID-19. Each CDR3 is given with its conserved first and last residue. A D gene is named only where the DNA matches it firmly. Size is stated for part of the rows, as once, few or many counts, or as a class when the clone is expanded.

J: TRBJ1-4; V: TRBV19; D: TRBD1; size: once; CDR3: CASSIQGRDEKLFF; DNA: TGTGCCAGTAGCATACAGGGGCGGGATGAAAAACTGTTTTTT
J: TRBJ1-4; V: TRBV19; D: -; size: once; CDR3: CASSIIGATFEKLFF; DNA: TGTGCCAGTAGTATAATTGGGGCGACATTTGAAAAACTGTTTTTT
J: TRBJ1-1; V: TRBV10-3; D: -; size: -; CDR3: CAISESSWTFEAFF; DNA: TGTGCCATCAGTGAGTCATCATGGACTTTTGAAGCTTTCTTT
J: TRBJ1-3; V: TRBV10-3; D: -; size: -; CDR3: CAISESAERTIYF; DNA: TGTGCCATCAGTGAGTCTGCGGAACGCACCATATATTTT
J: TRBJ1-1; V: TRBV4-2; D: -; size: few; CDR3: CASSQDSVSAGKAFF; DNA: TGTGCCAGCAGCCAAGATTCGGTTTCGGCAGGCAAAGCTTTCTTT
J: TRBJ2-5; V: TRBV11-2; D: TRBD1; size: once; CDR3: CASRPTGGETQYF; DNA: TGTGCCAGCAGGCCAACAGGGGGAGAGACCCAGTACTTC
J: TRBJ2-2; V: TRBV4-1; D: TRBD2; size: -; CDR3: CASSQDGTSSGELFF; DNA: TGCGCCAGCAGCCAAGATGGGACTAGCTCCGGGGAGCTGTTTTTT
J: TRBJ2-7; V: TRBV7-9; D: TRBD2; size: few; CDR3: CASSDEGASGRLEQYF; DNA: TGTGCCAGCAGCGATGAGGGGGCGAGCGGGAGGCTCGAGCAGTACTTC
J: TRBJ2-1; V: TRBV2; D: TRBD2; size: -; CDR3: CASRTPLAGGSYNEQFF; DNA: TGTGCCAGCAGAACCCCACTAGCGGGGGGCTCCTACAATGAGCAGTTCTTC
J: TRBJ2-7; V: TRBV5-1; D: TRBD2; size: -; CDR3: CASSLTGLAEVGGEQYF; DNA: TGCGCCAGCAGCTTAACCGGACTAGCGGAGGTGGGAGGCGAGCAGTACTTC
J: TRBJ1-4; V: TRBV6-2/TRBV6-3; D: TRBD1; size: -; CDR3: CASSQNRGSEKLFF; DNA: TGTGCCAGCAGCCAGAACAGGGGGAGTGAAAAACTGTTTTTT
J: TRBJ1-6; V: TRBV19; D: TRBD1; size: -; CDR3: CASSIGAGGAGSPLHF; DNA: TGTGCCAGTAGTATCGGAGCAGGGGGCGCCGGTTCACCCCTCCACTTT
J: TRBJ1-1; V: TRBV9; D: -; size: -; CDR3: CASSAQGMDTEAFF; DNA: TGTGCCAGCAGCGCACAGGGCATGGACACTGAAGCTTTCTTT
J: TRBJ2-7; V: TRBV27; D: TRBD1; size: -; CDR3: CASRPQGQGSYEQYF; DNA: TGTGCCAGCAGGCCGCAGGGACAGGGTTCCTACGAGCAGTACTTC
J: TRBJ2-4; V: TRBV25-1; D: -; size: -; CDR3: CASSEGGKNIQYF; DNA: TGTGCCAGCAGTGAGGGAGGCAAAAACATTCAGTACTTC
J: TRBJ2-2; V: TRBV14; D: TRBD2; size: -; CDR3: CASSETLTSAGELFF; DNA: TGTGCCAGCAGCGAAACCCTTACTAGCGCCGGGGAGCTGTTTTTT
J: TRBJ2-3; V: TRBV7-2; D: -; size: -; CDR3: CASTPGAGSDTQYF; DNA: TGTGCCAGCACCCCTGGCGCGGGCTCAGATACGCAGTATTTT
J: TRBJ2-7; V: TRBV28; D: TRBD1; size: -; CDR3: CASSSRQGIGEKQYF; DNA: TGTGCCAGCAGTTCCAGACAGGGGATTGGGGAAAAGCAGTACTTC
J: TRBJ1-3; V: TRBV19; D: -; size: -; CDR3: CASTPNLADGNTIYF; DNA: TGTGCCAGTACCCCCAACTTAGCGGACGGAAACACCATATATTTT
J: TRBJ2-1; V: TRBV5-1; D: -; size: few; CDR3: CASSLIGVPGDEQFF; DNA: TGCGCCAGCAGCTTGATCGGAGTCCCCGGCGATGAGCAGTTCTTC
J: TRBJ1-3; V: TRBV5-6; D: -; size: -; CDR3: CASSSDRGNTIYF; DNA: TGTGCCAGCAGCTCCGACAGGGGAAACACCATATATTTT
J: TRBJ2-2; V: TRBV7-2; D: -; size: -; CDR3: CASSLFGNAGELFF; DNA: TGTGCCAGCAGCTTATTCGGGAACGCCGGGGAGCTGTTTTTT
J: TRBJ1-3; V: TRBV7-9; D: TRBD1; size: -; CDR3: CASSASQGRGDTIYF; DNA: TGTGCCAGCAGCGCGTCACAGGGGCGCGGGGACACCATATATTTT
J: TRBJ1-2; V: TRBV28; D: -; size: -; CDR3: CASSLRGQLYGYTF; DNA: TGTGCCAGCAGCCTACGAGGACAGCTCTATGGCTACACCTTC
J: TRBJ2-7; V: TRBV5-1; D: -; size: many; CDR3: CASSLELSYEQYF; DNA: TGCGCCAGCAGCTTAGAGCTCTCCTACGAGCAGTACTTC
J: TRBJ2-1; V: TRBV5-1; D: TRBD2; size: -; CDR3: CASSFVSGRLGSEQFF; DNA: TGCGCCAGCAGCTTCGTTAGCGGGAGGTTGGGGAGTGAGCAGTTCTTC
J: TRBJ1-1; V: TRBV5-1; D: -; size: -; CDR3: CASAGGRTEAFF; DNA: TGCGCCAGCGCCGGGGGGCGAACTGAAGCTTTCTTT
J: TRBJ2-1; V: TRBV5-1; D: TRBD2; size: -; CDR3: CASSLSSGPSYNEQFF; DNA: TGCGCCAGCAGCCTCTCTAGCGGCCCCTCCTACAATGAGCAGTTCTTC
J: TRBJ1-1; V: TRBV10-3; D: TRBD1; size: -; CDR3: CAITVTGTGGMGTEAFF; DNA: TGTGCCATCACCGTCACAGGGACAGGGGGTATGGGCACTGAAGCTTTCTTT
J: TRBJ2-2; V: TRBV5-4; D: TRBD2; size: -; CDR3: CASSGAGGITGELFF; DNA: TGTGCCAGCAGCGGGGCGGGGGGCATCACCGGGGAGCTGTTTTTT
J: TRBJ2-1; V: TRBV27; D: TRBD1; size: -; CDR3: CASSFGTGGIEQFF; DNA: TGTGCCAGCAGTTTCGGGACAGGGGGTATCGAGCAGTTCTTC
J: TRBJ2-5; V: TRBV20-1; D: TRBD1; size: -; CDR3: CSPEGAGTQYF; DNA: TGCAGTCCCGAGGGGGCCGGGACCCAGTACTTC
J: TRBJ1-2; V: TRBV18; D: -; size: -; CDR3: CASSQEGGGYGYTF; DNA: TGTGCCAGCTCGCAAGAGGGCGGTGGCTATGGCTACACCTTC
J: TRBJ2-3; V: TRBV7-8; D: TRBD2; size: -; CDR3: CASSLAVLAGGPFGGTDTQYF; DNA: TGTGCCAGCAGCTTAGCAGTGTTAGCGGGAGGTCCATTCGGGGGCACAGATACGCAGTATTTT
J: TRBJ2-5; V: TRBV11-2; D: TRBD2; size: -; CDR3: CASSPTSGRHQETQYF; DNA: TGTGCCAGCAGCCCGACTAGCGGGAGACACCAAGAGACCCAGTACTTC
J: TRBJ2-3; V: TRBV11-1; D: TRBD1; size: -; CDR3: CASSSGTGSTDTQYF; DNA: TGTGCCAGCAGCTCCGGGACAGGGAGCACAGATACGCAGTATTTT
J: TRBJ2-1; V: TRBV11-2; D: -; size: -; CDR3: CASSLGRNNEQFF; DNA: TGTGCCAGCAGCTTAGGCAGGAACAATGAGCAGTTCTTC
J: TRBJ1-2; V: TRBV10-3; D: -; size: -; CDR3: CAISESARGPGRYTF; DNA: TGTGCCATCAGTGAGTCAGCCAGAGGGCCCGGGCGCTACACCTTC
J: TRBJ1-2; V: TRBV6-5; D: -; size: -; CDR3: CASRETGGDYGYTF; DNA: TGTGCCAGCAGGGAGACAGGAGGAGACTATGGCTACACCTTC
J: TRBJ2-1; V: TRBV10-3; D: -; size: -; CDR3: CAISESRHRVKSYNEQFF; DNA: TGTGCCATCAGTGAGTCCCGACACAGGGTAAAGTCCTACAATGAGCAGTTCTTC
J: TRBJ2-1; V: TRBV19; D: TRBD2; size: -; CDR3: CASSPTSTRERYEQFF; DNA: TGTGCCAGTAGCCCGACTTCGACGCGGGAGAGGTATGAGCAGTTCTTC
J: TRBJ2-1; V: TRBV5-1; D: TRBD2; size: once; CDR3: CASRYSGLAGTPYNEQFF; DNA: TGCGCCAGCCGCTATTCAGGACTAGCGGGAACCCCCTACAATGAGCAGTTCTTC
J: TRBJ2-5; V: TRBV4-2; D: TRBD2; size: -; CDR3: CASSQQLPGLAGVRETQYF; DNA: TGTGCCAGCAGCCAACAGCTACCGGGACTAGCGGGAGTAAGAGAGACCCAGTACTTC
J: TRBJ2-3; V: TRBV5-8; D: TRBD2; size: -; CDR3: CASSLGLAEDTDTQYF; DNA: TGTGCCAGCAGCTTAGGACTAGCAGAGGACACAGATACGCAGTATTTT
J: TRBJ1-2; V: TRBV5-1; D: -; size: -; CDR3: CASSRTPQDAAYGYTF; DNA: TGCGCCAGCAGCCGAACGCCACAGGACGCGGCCTATGGCTACACCTTC
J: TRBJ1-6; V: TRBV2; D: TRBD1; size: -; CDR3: CASYLFEGQGARNSPLHF; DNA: TGTGCCAGCTACCTGTTCGAGGGACAGGGGGCGAGGAATTCACCCCTCCACTTT